These T cell receptor beta chains were read from a single sample in a study of CD8+CD57+ T cells in acquired aplastic anemia. TCRdb re-derived calls from the reads in MiXCR, one entry per CDR3 protein. The sample lists a few hundred thousand distinct CDR3 sequences; 65% to 90% were seen once. The specimen was sorted CD4+, CD8+, or CD8+CD57+ T cells (not recorded which) from PBMCs. The receptors here all came from a human donor with aplastic anemia. Each CDR3 is given with its conserved first and last residue. Fields, in order: J gene, clone size, V gene, D gene, CDR3 protein, CDR3 DNA. A D gene is named only where the DNA matches it firmly. The size entry is marked missing in some rows and otherwise reads once, few, many or a size class.

>TRBJ2-1|-|TRBV5-4|TRBD2
CASSLKKFGGSDEQFF
TGTGCCAGCAGCTTGAAAAAATTCGGGGGGAGCGATGAGCAGTTCTTC
>TRBJ2-3|-|TRBV7-9|TRBD2
CASSAGTSPIDTQYF
TGTGCCAGCAGCGCCGGGACTAGTCCAATAGATACGCAGTATTTT
>TRBJ2-7|-|TRBV11-1|-
CASRGEGTGSYEQYF
TGTGCCAGCAGGGGGGAGGGGACAGGCTCCTACGAGCAGTACTTC
>TRBJ2-1|-|TRBV5-4|TRBD2
CASSLKSGVRDNEQFF
TGTGCCAGCAGCCTAAAGAGCGGGGTGAGGGACAATGAGCAGTTCTTC
>TRBJ2-1|-|TRBV6-1|-
CASVLSSYNEQFF
TGTGCCAGCGTTCTCAGCTCCTACAATGAGCAGTTCTTC
>TRBJ2-5|-|TRBV5-5|-
CASSHRGSQETQYF
TGCGCCAGCAGCCATAGAGGGAGCCAAGAGACCCAGTACTTC
>TRBJ2-3|-|TRBV7-9|TRBD1
CAGQGVRGTQYIGYF
TGTGCCGGACAGGGCGTTAGGGGGACCCAGTACATCGGGTATTTT
>TRBJ2-7|-|TRBV7-8|TRBD1
CASSFHPDGTALSYEQGNYEQYF
TGTGCCAGCAGCTTTCATCCAGACGGGACAGCCCTTTCCTACGAGCAGGGTAACTACGAGCAGTACTTC
>TRBJ1-5|-|TRBV11-3|-
CASSLQLTDQPQHF
TGTGCCAGCAGTTTGCAGCTGACAGATCAGCCCCAGCATTTT
>TRBJ1-6|-|TRBV6-5|-
CASSYQETSPLHF
TGTGCCAGCAGTTACCAGGAGACTTCACCCCTCCACTTT
>TRBJ2-1|few|TRBV20-1|-
CSARSREQFF
TGCAGTGCTAGGTCCCGGGAGCAGTTCTTC
>TRBJ2-3|-|TRBV9|-
CASSVAGDIQYFDF
-
>TRBJ2-1|-|TRBV15|TRBD2
CATGQLAGHLSSYNEQFF
TGTGCCACCGGTCAACTAGCGGGCCATCTTAGCTCCTACAATGAGCAGTTCTTC
>TRBJ1-1|-|TRBV9|-
CASRVGSATQNVAFF
TGTGCCAGCAGGGTAGGTTCCGCTACGCAGAATGTTGCTTTCTTT
>TRBJ2-3|-|TRBV7-2|TRBD1
CASSLGTGDTDKPQYF
TGTGCCAGCAGCTTAGGGACAGGCGACACAGATAAGCCGCAGTATTTT
>TRBJ2-7|few|TRBV20-1|-
CSARDYWDYEQYF
TGCAGTGCTAGAGATTACTGGGACTACGAGCAGTACTTC
>TRBJ2-1|-|TRBV7-9|-
CASSESYSNQPQHQFF
TGTGCCAGCAGTGAGTCGTATAGCAACCAGCCGCAGCATCAGTTCTTC
>TRBJ2-5|once|TRBV11-3|-
CASSPYGRAETQYF
TGTGCCAGCAGCCCTTACGGACGCGCGGAGACCCAGTACTTC
>TRBJ2-3|-|TRBV7-8|-
CASSFSGGPYF
TGTGCCAGCAGCTTCTCAGGTGGGCCCTATTTT
>TRBJ1-2|-|TRBV19|-
CASTPSNLPANYGYTF
TGTGCCAGTACCCCTTCCAACCTGCCAGCGAACTATGGCTACACCTTC
>TRBJ2-7|-|TRBV20-1|-
CSALNRESMSEQYF
TGCAGTGCGCTAAATCGGGAGTCAATGAGTGAGCAGTACTTC
>TRBJ2-3|-|TRBV14|-
CATSQAEGTYEQYF
TGTGCCACCAGTCAAGCAGAGGGGACCTACGAGCAGTATTTT
>TRBJ2-3|-|TRBV5-1|-
CASSLRLRPSTQYF
TGCGCCAGCAGCTTAAGACTCCGGCCCAGTACGCAGTATTTT
>TRBJ2-1|-|TRBV7-9|-
CASSPPGAGCYEQFF
TGTGCCAGTAGCCCCCCGGGAGCAGGGTGCTACGAGCAGTTCTTC
>TRBJ2-3|-|TRBV5-5|TRBD2
CASSFAGVGTDTQYF
TGTGCCAGCAGCTTCGCGGGGGTCGGGACAGATACGCAGTATTTT
>TRBJ2-5|-|TRBV9|-
CATDVDQETQYF
TGTGCCACCGACGTGGACCAAGAGACCCAGTACTTC
>TRBJ2-1|-|TRBV24-1|TRBD1
CATSDFTGGNEQFF
TGTGCCACCAGTGATTTCACAGGGGGGAATGAGCAGTTCTTC
>TRBJ2-3|-|TRBV9|TRBD2
CASGDGGNIPYYF
TGTGCCAGCGGAGACGGGGGGAACATTCCGTACTATTTT
>TRBJ1-1|-|TRBV9|-
CASSLDPTTNTEAFF
TGTGCCAGCAGCTTAGATCCAACAACGAACACTGAAGCTTTCTTT
>TRBJ2-3|-|TRBV7-8|-
CASSPDRAARDTQYF
TGTGCCAGCAGCCCAGATAGGGCGGCGAGAGATACGCAGTATTTT
>TRBJ2-1|-|TRBV7-8|-
CASSFHPCGTALSF
TGTGCCAGCAGCTTTCATCCCTGCGGGACAGCCCTTTCCTTC
>TRBJ1-2|-|TRBV29-1|-
CSAFGYGYTF
TGCAGCGCCTTTGGCTATGGCTACACCTTC
>TRBJ1-6|once|TRBV18|-
CASSPGNSPLHF
TGTGCCAGCTCACCAGGGAATTCACCCCTCCACTTT
>TRBJ1-2|-|TRBV9|-
CASRQALDSDYFF
TGCGCCAGCAGACAAGCCCTGGACAGTGACTACTTCTTC
>TRBJ2-1|few|TRBV7-6|-
CASSLGETHNEQFF
TGTGCCAGCAGCTTAGGGGAAACCCACAATGAGCAGTTCTTC
>TRBJ2-1|-|TRBV2|-
CASSQGGTNGQDEEFF
TGTGCCAGCAGCCAGGGGGGCACAAACGGTCAGGATGAGGAGTTCTTC
>TRBJ2-3|-|TRBV7-2|TRBD2
CASSLAGDSGYFGF
TGTGCCAGCAGCTTAGCGGGAGATAGCGGGTACTTCGGCTTT
>TRBJ2-1|-|TRBV4-1|-
CASRSGHNEQFF
TGCGCCAGCAGGAGTGGTCACAATGAGCAGTTCTTC
>TRBJ1-1|-|TRBV2|-
CASSVVEGTEAFF
TGTGCCAGCAGTGTAGTAGAAGGAACTGAAGCTTTCTTT
>TRBJ2-5|-|TRBV20-1|-
CSASSSLILGQKVAQYF
TGCAGTGCTAGTTCTTCCCTAATACTAGGTCAGAAGGTGGCCCAGTACTTC
>TRBJ1-1|-|TRBV7-6|-
CASTLGRAPNGATFF
TGTGCCAGCACCCTAGGTAGGGCCCCCAACGGGGCCACCTTCTTT
>TRBJ2-6|-|TRBV9|TRBD2
CASTLGRVPFGTNVLTF
TGTGCCAGCACCCTCGGGAGGGTCCCATTTGGTACGAACGTCCTGACTTTC
>TRBJ2-7|-|TRBV20-1|-
CSASPSRSSYEQYF
TGCAGTGCTAGTCCCAGTCGGAGCTCCTACGAGCAGTACTTC
>TRBJ2-5|-|TRBV7-9|TRBD2
CASSSALARESYDF
TGTGCCAGCAGCAGCGCCCTCGCGCGGGAGAGCTACGACTTC
>TRBJ1-1|-|TRBV5-5|-
CASSWLEVVLNTEAFF
TGTGCCAGCAGCTGGTTGGAGGTCGTCTTGAACACTGAAGCTTTCTTT
>TRBJ1-5|few|TRBV20-1|-
CSARGQYSNQPQHF
TGCAGTGCTAGAGGACAGTATAGCAATCAGCCCCAGCATTTT
>TRBJ1-4|once|TRBV12-3/TRBV12-4|TRBD1
CASSYDRAVEKLFF
TGTGCCAGCAGTTACGACAGGGCGGTGGAAAAACTGTTTTTT
>TRBJ2-1|-|TRBV4-3|TRBD2
CASRTSGPTSYNEQFF
TGCGCCAGCAGGACTAGCGGCCCCACATCCTACAATGAGCAGTTCTTC
>TRBJ2-5|-|TRBV7-8|-
CASSLARGPDTHYYF
TGTGCCAGCAGCTTAGCCCGCGGTCCCGATACGCACTATTACTTC
>TRBJ1-1|once|TRBV5-4|-
CASSLTSGANTEAFF
TGTGCCAGCAGCTTGACTAGCGGGGCGAACACTGAAGCTTTCTTT
>TRBJ2-7|-|TRBV7-8|-
CASSFKRPDWYF
TGCGCCAGCAGCTTTAAACGCCCGGATTGGTACTTC
>TRBJ2-3|few|TRBV10-3|TRBD2
CAIRAGGQGDTQYF
TGTGCCATCAGAGCGGGGGGGCAAGGAGATACGCAGTATTTT
>TRBJ1-5|-|TRBV2|-
CASSLADSPDTQHF
TGTGCCAGCAGCTTGGCGGACAGTCCCGATACGCAGCATTTT
>TRBJ1-1|-|TRBV7-8|-
CASSLAGGPDAHF
TGTGCCAGCAGCTTAGCGGGAGGTCCCGATGCGCACTTT
>TRBJ1-2|-|TRBV20-1|TRBD1
CSARDLGTGLRYGYTF
TGCAGTGCTAGAGATCTCGGGACAGGGTTAAGATATGGCTACACCTTC
>TRBJ2-1|-|TRBV20-1|TRBD2
CSARAPLAGLGINEQFF
TGCAGTGCTAGAGCACCCTTAGCGGGACTGGGGATCAATGAGCAGTTCTTC
>TRBJ2-7|-|TRBV10-3|TRBD1
CAISETRTGTGGYEQYF
TGTGCCATCAGTGAGACAAGAACCGGGACAGGGGGCTACGAGCAGTACTTC
>TRBJ2-3|few|TRBV7-9|TRBD2
CASSFQRSGGRQDF
TGTGCCAGCAGCTTTCAGAGAAGCGGGGGGAGGCAGGATTTT
>TRBJ2-3|few|TRBV9|-
CASSLATGPDKQYF
TGTGCCAGCAGCTTAGCGACCGGTCCCGATAAGCAGTATTTT
>TRBJ2-1|-|TRBV9|-
CASSVGGSSDTQYNEQFF
TGTGCCAGCAGCGTAGGGGGCAGCTCAGATACGCAGTACAATGAGCAGTTCTTC